This T cell receptor beta chain was profiled in a study of CD8+ T cells in alopecia areata. Study at large: Tofacitinib ran for 6 to 18 months before 6 months off drug. Study-wide findings and caveats: An increase in clonality over normal scalp was evident in lesional scalp, especially alopecia totalis/universalis.

Using a FACSAria, the CD4+ and CD8+ T cells were sorted from the PBMCs. Concerning this clone itself: Its target is not known.

Between the trimmed V and J ends, which lost 1 base and 0 bases, there was a span of 11 bases. The CDR3 has 16 amino acids. The germline V gene encodes CDR1 LGHNT and CDR2 FRNRAP. cDNA serving as the sequencing template came from extracted, reverse transcribed RNA. The protocol was immunoSEQ multiplex PCR, while the TCRdb copy is restricted to in-frame clones and leaves out a portion. The table includes 150,000 to 200,000 clones, about 70% detected once. This clonotype was obtained from a human donor with alopecia areata. The gene calls are TRBV12-5 and TRBJ2-3, with D possibly TRBD1 on 5 matching bases. The starting material was CD8+ T cells sorted from blood, obtained at week 0. CDR3 sequence reads: CASGLAIGASTDTQYF. The CDR3 coding sequence is TGTGCTAGTGGTTTGGCGATTGGGGCTAGCACAGATACGCAGTATTTT.